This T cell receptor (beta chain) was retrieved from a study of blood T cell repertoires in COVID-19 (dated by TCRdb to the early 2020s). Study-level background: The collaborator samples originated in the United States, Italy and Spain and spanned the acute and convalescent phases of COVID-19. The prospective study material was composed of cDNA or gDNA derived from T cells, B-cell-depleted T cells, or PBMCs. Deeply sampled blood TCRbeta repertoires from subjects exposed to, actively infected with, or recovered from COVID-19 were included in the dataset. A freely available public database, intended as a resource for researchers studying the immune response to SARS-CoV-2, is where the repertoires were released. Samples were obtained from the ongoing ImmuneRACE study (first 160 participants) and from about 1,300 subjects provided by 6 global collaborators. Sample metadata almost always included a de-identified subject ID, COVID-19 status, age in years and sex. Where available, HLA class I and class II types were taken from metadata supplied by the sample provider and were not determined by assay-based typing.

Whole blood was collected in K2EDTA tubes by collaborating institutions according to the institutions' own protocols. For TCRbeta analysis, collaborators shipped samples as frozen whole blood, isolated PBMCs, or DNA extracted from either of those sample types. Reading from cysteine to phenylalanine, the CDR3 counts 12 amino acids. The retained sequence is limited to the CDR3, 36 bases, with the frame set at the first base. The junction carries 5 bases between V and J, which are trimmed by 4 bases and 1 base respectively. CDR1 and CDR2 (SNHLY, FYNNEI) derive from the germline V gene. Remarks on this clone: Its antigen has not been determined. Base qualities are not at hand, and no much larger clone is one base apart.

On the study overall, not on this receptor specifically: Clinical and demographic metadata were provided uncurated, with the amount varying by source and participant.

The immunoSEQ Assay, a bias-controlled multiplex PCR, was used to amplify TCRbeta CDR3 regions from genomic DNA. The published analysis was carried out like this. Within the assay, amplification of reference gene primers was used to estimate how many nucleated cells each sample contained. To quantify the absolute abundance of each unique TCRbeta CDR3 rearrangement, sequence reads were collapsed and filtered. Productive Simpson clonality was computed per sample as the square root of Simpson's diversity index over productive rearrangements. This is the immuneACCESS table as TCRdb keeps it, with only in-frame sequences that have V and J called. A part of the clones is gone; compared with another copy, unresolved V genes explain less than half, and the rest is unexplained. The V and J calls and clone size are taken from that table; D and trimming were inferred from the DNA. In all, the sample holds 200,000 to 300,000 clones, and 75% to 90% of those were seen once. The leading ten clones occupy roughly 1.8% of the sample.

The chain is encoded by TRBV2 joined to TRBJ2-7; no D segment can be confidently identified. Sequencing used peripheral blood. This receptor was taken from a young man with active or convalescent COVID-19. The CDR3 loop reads CASSGESYEQYF. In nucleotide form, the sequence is TGTGCCAGCAGTGGCGAATCCTACGAGCAGTACTTC.